What follows are 11 T cell receptor beta chains derived from one specimen sequenced in a study of blood T cell repertoires in COVID-19. The protocol was immunoSEQ multiplex PCR, while the TCRdb copy is restricted to in-frame clones and leaves out a portion. This table holds 150,000 to 200,000 clones, roughly 85% found once. The specimen was peripheral blood. Every receptor here comes from a human donor with active or convalescent COVID-19. The donor label of this sample is uncertain.

J is TRBJ2-1 and V is TRBV11-2; D not certain. The CDR3 runs 15 residues. The V end was cut by 5 bases, the J end by 3 bases, with 14 bases between. CDR1 is SGHAT, CDR2 FQNNGV, per germline. The CDR3 loop is CASSLLGASYNEQFF. The CDR3 DNA follows: TGTGCCAGCAGCCTCCTCGGCGCTAGCTACAATGAGCAGTTCTTC. The full variable domain, in which reference TRBV11-2 and TRBJ2-1 provide the parts outside the CDR3, is EAGVAQSPRYKIIEKRQSVAFWCNPISGHATLYWYQQILGQGPKLLIQFQNNGVVDDSQLPKDRFSAERLKGVDSTLKIQPAKLEDSAVYLCASSLLGASYNEQFFGPGTRLTVL.

The chain has TRBV9 and TRBJ2-3; 7 bases line up with TRBD2. CDR1 is SGDLS, CDR2 YYNGEE, per germline. CDR3 length: 14 amino acids. V was pared by 1 base and J by 10 bases, with 9 bases of the junction left unmatched. CDR3 loop: CASSVSGASYAQYF. Written as DNA, the CDR3 is TGTGCCAGCAGCGTAAGCGGGGCAAGCTATGCGCAGTATTTT.

This rearrangement joins TRBV2 to TRBJ2-7; TRBD1 aligns across 8 bases. Germline values: CDR1 SNHLY, CDR2 FYNNEI. This CDR3 has 14 amino acids. V was clipped by 6 bases and J by 0 bases; unmatched bases: 4. CDR3 nucleotide sequence: TGTGCCAGCAGGAGACAGGGGAACTCCTACGAGCAGTACTTC. Amino acids: CASRRQGNSYEQYF.

The chain joins TRBV7-6 to TRBJ2-5; TRBD1 matches 8 bases. CDR1 and CDR2 from the germline V gene are SGHVS and FNYEAQ. Trimming cost V 5 bases and J 4 bases; bases outside gene matches: 6. This CDR3 is built from 14 residues. The CDR3 bases are TGTGCCAGCAGCACCAATCAGGGGGCAGAGACCCAGTACTTC. Translation gives CASSTNQGAETQYF.

The chain recombines TRBV6-6 with TRBJ2-4; D is possibly TRBD1 (5 bases). CDR3 length: 16 amino acids. Trimming stripped 1 base from V and 1 base from J, with 11 bases between. CDR1 and CDR2 from the germline V gene are MNHNY and SVGAGI (reference sequence). The CDR3 is CASSYWAGLAKNIQYF. The CDR3 DNA sequence: TGTGCCAGCAGTTACTGGGCAGGGCTGGCCAAAAACATTCAGTACTTC.

The genes are TRBV12-3 or TRBV12-4 and TRBJ2-3; D not resolved. This CDR3 contains 13 residues. V was trimmed by 1 base and J by 0 bases, leaving 2 bases between them. For the CDR3, the DNA is TGTGCCAGCAGTTTAGTAAGCACAGATACGCAGTATTTT. Translation: CASSLVSTDTQYF.

This chain uses TRBV9 with TRBJ1-2, with TRBD1 matching over 11 bases. Unmatched junction bases numbered 2, after V lost 0 bases and J lost 4 bases. The CDR3 is made up of 15 amino acids. Looked up from germline, CDR1 is SGDLS and CDR2 is YYNGEE. The CDR3 here is CASSVVGTGGYGYTF. For the CDR3, the DNA is TGTGCCAGCAGCGTAGTCGGGACAGGGGGCTATGGCTACACCTTC.

The V and J genes are TRBV10-3 and TRBJ2-2; D may be TRBD1 (5 bases). Germline-derived CDR1 and CDR2 are ENHRY and SYGVKD. This CDR3 is 14 amino acids long. The germline V and J ends were trimmed by 10 bases and 3 bases, with 15 bases remaining between them. CDR3 residues: CATQGRMDTGELFF. CDR3 DNA sequence: TGTGCCACTCAGGGTAGGATGGACACCGGGGAGCTGTTTTTT.

The V and J genes are TRBV13 and TRBJ2-5; 12 bases are shared with TRBD1. The junction had 8 bases not matched to a gene; V was cut back by 1 base and J by 5 bases. This CDR3 is built from 17 residues. Germline V gene data show CDR1 as PRHDT and CDR2 as FYEKMQ (reference sequence). The CDR3, as DNA: TGTGCCAGCAGCTTAGCTTTAAGGGACAGGGGGCAGGAGACCCAGTACTTC. Protein product: CASSLALRDRGQETQYF.

V is TRBV28 and J is TRBJ1-5; D uncertain. The CDR3 contains 15 residues. Germline CDR1 and CDR2: MDHEN and SYDVKM. V lost 5 bases to trimming and J lost 1 base, with 12 bases between them. The DNA of the CDR3 is TGTGCCAGCAGTAATTCCGTATCCAGCAATCAGCCCCAGCATTTT. Its translation is CASSNSVSSNQPQHF.

This clone was seen only a few times. The gene calls are TRBV28 and TRBJ1-2, with TRBD1 matching 7 bases. Germline CDR1 and CDR2: MDHEN and SYDVKM. V dropped 4 bases and J dropped 8; count of bases not matched to a gene: 13. The CDR3 sequence is 15 residues long. The CDR3 nucleotides read TGTGCCAGCAGTTCTACAGGGGCCCTTTGGGCGGGCTACACCTTC. Protein: CASSSTGALWAGYTF.